A single sample is the source of the 19 T cell receptor beta chains below, sequenced in a study of T cell clonality in common variable immunodeficiency. The method was immunoSEQ multiplex PCR; TCRdb's version includes in-frame clones alone and lacks a portion of them. The sample presents approximately 30,000 clones, none singletons. Study-level points and caveats: Fewer deletions and N-nucleotide insertions were reportedly seen in common variable immunodeficiency TCR beta sequences.

No antigen has been assigned to these receptors. Sequencing was carried out using peripheral blood mononuclear cells. These receptors originate from a human donor with common variable immunodeficiency.

Worth noting for this clone: Read sequence stops 3 residues before the CDR3 end, and the germline J gene provides the missing end. This chain uses TRBV20-1 with TRBJ2-7, with D possibly being TRBD1 (6 bases). CDR1 and CDR2 from the germline V gene are DFQATT and SNEGSKA (reference sequence). CDR3 size: 16 residues. V lost 0 bases, J lost 0 bases, and 15 bases lay in between. The part of the CDR3 DNA that was read is TGCAGTGCTAGAGATTTTAGCAGGGGACGCTCCTACGAG. It encodes CSARDFSRGRSYE. The CDR3 as a whole reads CSARDFSRGRSYEQYF.

This clone was counted many times. Coverage ceases 3 residues before the CDR3 finishes, and the germline J gene fills in the end. This chain links TRBV5-5 with TRBJ2-5; 7 bases agree with TRBD1. Germline V gene data show CDR1 as SGHKS and CDR2 as YYEKEE (reference sequence). Trimming cost V 4 bases and J 1 base; bases outside gene matches: 4. The CDR3 loop spans 14 amino acids. The CDR3 region is CASSPGQLQETQYF. CDR3 DNA, as far as it was read: TGTGCCAGCAGCCCGGGACAGCTCCAAGAGACC.

This clone was seen a handful of times. The CDR3 end falls 3 residues outside the read, so it is completed with the germline J gene. The chain recombines TRBV18 with TRBJ2-3, with 9 bases that match TRBD1. Germline V lookup: CDR1 KGHSH, CDR2 LQKENI. V shed 6 bases and J 2 bases; nucleotides not matched to a gene: 6. The CDR3 covers 15 residues. The CDR3 DNA, read in part, is TGTGCCAGCTCCCGACAGGGGGGATTCACAGATACG. It specifies CASSRQGGFTDT. The whole CDR3 protein is CASSRQGGFTDTQYF. Looking up the rest from reference TRBV18 and TRBJ2-3 gives the full variable domain: NAGVMQNPRHLVRRRGQEARLRCSPMKGHSHVYWYRQLPEEGLKFMVYLQKENIIDESGMPKERFSAEFPKEGPSILRIQQVVRGDSAAYFCASSRQGGFTDTQYFGPGTRLTVL.

This clone was found a few times. The read ends 3 residues shy of where the CDR3 ends; the end is completed using the germline J gene. This chain links TRBV18 with TRBJ1-2; D remains ambiguous. The CDR3 is 12 amino acids. The germline V gene encodes CDR1 KGHSH and CDR2 LQKENI. CDR3 DNA, as far as it was read: TGTGCCAGCTCACCCGCCGGGTTGGGC. It translates to CASSPAGLG. The CDR3 in full is CASSPAGLGYTF.

With regard to this clone: The read ends 3 residues before the CDR3 terminus; that terminus is restored from the germline J gene. The chain carries TRBV7-2 and TRBJ1-2; 9 positions agree with TRBD1. V dropped 5 bases and J dropped 7; count of bases not matched to a gene: 8. The CDR3 covers 14 residues. Germline V gene sequence: CDR1 SGHTA, CDR2 FQGNSA. CDR3 region: CASSRQGQGFGYTF. The sequenced CDR3 bases are TGTGCCAGCAGCCGACAGGGACAGGGTTTTGGC. Complete variable domain (other parts from reference TRBV7-2 and TRBJ1-2): GAGVSQSPSNKVTEKGKDVELRCDPISGHTALYWYRQSLGQGLEFLIYFQGNSAPDKSGLPSDRFSAERTGGSVSTLTIQRTQQEDSAVYLCASSRQGQGFGYTFGSGTRLTVV.

With respect to this clone: The read falls 3 residues short of the CDR3 end, and the missing part is taken from the germline J gene. V is TRBV6-2 or TRBV6-3 and J is TRBJ2-7, with a weak D call TRBD2 (6 bases). Per germline, CDR1 MNHEY and CDR2 SVGEGT. The CDR3 consists of 15 residues. V shed 0 bases and J shed 5 bases, with 14 bases lying between them. CDR3 DNA (partial): TGTGCCAGCAGTTACTCTTTCCTAGCGAACCACGAG. Translation: CASSYSFLANHE. The entire CDR3 is CASSYSFLANHEQYF.

This clone was counted only a few times. The read halts 3 residues ahead of the CDR3 end, with the missing end drawn from the germline J gene. The genes are TRBV19 and TRBJ1-1; D might be TRBD1 (5 bases). CDR1 and CDR2 from the germline V gene are LNHDA and SQIVND (reference sequence). The CDR3 extends over 15 amino acids. V was cut by 2 bases and J by 0 bases, with 10 bases left in between. The CDR3 bases that were read are TGTGCCAGTAGTATATGGACAAGTATGAACACTGAA. This translates into CASSIWTSMNTE. The whole CDR3 protein is CASSIWTSMNTEAFF.

This clone was picked up many times. The read comes to an end 3 residues before the CDR3 does, leaving the germline J gene to fill in the end. The chain recombines TRBV2 with TRBJ2-1; unclear D gene. V gave up 2 bases and J gave up 7 bases, with 12 bases separating them. In germline, CDR1 is SNHLY, CDR2 FYNNEI. CDR3 size: 14 residues. CDR3 bases read: TGTGCCAGCAGTGAATTGGGCAGCCGAAATGAG. Protein product: CASSELGSRNE. The whole CDR3 is CASSELGSRNEQFF.

This clone was counted many times. The read stops 3 residues short of the end of the CDR3; the missing end is completed from the germline J gene. The chain couples TRBV5-1 to TRBJ1-6, with 7 bases that match TRBD1. The CDR3 has 15 residues. J gave up 7 bases and V 0 bases, and 4 bases lay outside the gene matches. Germline CDR1 is SGHRS and CDR2 is YFSETQ. CDR3 amino acids: CASSLEDRANSPLHF. The DNA read from the CDR3 is TGCGCCAGCAGCTTGGAAGACAGGGCCAATTCACCC.

At least ten counts were recorded for this clone. The read terminates 3 residues before the CDR3 end, so the remaining end is supplied by the germline J gene. The gene calls are TRBV6-2 or TRBV6-3 and TRBJ2-6; TRBD1 might be the D (5 bases). The CDR3 is 17 residues long. From germline, CDR1 is MNHEY and CDR2 SVGEGT. V shed 2 bases and J shed 2 bases, with 13 bases lying between them. The sequenced CDR3 bases are TGTGCCAGCAGTTACAACCCGACAGCCCCTGGGGCCAACGTC. Translation: CASSYNPTAPGANV. The full CDR3 is CASSYNPTAPGANVLTF.

The sample holds a few counts of this clone. Coverage ceases 3 residues before the CDR3 finishes, and the germline J gene fills in the end. The V gene is TRBV11-2, the J gene TRBJ2-5, with D unclear. V shed 1 base and J shed 5 bases, with 14 bases lying between them. Germline-derived CDR1 and CDR2 are SGHAT and FQNNGV. The CDR3 runs to 15 residues. The CDR3 DNA, read in part, is TGTGCCAGCAGCTTAGGAGGTCTCCTCAGGGAGACC. It codes for CASSLGGLLRET. The CDR3, in full, reads CASSLGGLLRETQYF.

Only a few counts were recorded for this clone. The sequenced fragment ends 3 residues before the CDR3 boundary, so the rest is inferred from the germline J gene. V gene TRBV7-9 combines with J gene TRBJ2-3, with 11 nucleotides matching TRBD2. The CDR3 length is 15 residues. The germline V gene has CDR1 SEHNR and CDR2 FQNEAQ (reference sequence). V dropped 6 bases and J dropped 5; count of bases not matched to a gene: 7. The CDR3 loop reads CASRPSGGPLDTQYF. The part of the CDR3 DNA that was read is TGTGCCAGCAGACCTAGCGGGGGGCCTCTAGATACG.

This clone has more than one count but fewer than ten. Sequencing ends 3 residues short of the CDR3 end; the germline J gene provides the rest. J is TRBJ1-2 and V is TRBV7-9; TRBD1 might be the D (5 bases). CDR3 length equals 15 residues. Germline CDR1 and CDR2: SEHNR and FQNEAQ (reference sequence). Here the CDR3 reads CASSLAGNRQGGYTF. The CDR3 DNA, read in part, is TGTGCCAGCAGCTTAGCTGGTAACAGGCAAGGAGGC.

This clone came up a few times. The read ends 3 residues early relative to the CDR3; the germline J gene fills the gap. The J gene is TRBJ2-5, the V gene TRBV7-9; TRBD2 matches 7 bases. J gave up 5 bases and V 5 bases, and 11 bases lay outside the gene matches. CDR1 is SEHNR, CDR2 FQNEAQ, per germline (reference sequence). The CDR3 has 15 amino acids. CDR3 sequence: CASSPGGSAGETQYF. CDR3 DNA (partial): TGTGCCAGCAGCCCCGGGGGGAGCGCCGGGGAGACC. Looking up the rest from reference TRBV7-9 and TRBJ2-5 gives the full variable domain: DTGVSQNPRHKITKRGQNVTFRCDPISEHNRLYWYRQTLGQGPEFLTYFQNEAQLEKSRLLSDRFSAERPKGSFSTLEIQRTEQGDSAMYLCASSPGGSAGETQYFGPGTRLLVL.

This clone has a handful of counts. The read is 3 residues too short to cover the CDR3 end, so that end is filled in from the germline J gene. V is TRBV6-2 or TRBV6-3 and J is TRBJ1-2; TRBD1 is a possible D gene (6 bases). The CDR3 loop spans 11 amino acids. CDR1 MNHEY and CDR2 SVGEGT come from the germline V gene. This chain's CDR3 is CASRNRVGYTF. The part of the CDR3 DNA that was read is TGTGCCAGCAGGAACAGGGTCGGC.

This clone was observed at least ten times. Here the CDR3 reads CASTMGGENTEAFF. The CDR3 bases that were read are TGCGCCAGCACTATGGGGGGGGAGAACACTGAA. The chain combines TRBV5-1 with TRBJ1-1, with D perhaps matching TRBD1 (5 bases). The read ends 3 residues shy of where the CDR3 ends; the end is completed using the germline J gene. V was clipped by 6 bases and J by 1 base, with 13 bases between them. Germline V gene sequence: CDR1 SGHRS, CDR2 YFSETQ. This CDR3 is 14 amino acids long.

On this clone itself: The read halts 3 residues ahead of the CDR3 end, with the missing end drawn from the germline J gene. The chain is built from TRBV2 and TRBJ2-1; D is perhaps TRBD1 (5 bases). This CDR3 has 14 amino acids. Trimming stripped 4 bases from V and 9 bases from J, with 16 bases between. Germline V gene lookup returns CDR1 SNHLY and CDR2 FYNNEI. CDR3 in amino acids: CASSGLQGIGEQFF. CDR3 DNA, as far as it was read: TGTGCCAGCAGTGGCCTCCAGGGTATAGGTGAG.

Of note for this clone: The read terminates 3 residues before the CDR3 end, so the remaining end is supplied by the germline J gene. Other DNA sequences in the sample encode the same CDR3. The rearrangement joins TRBV18 to TRBJ1-4; the D is unclear. The CDR3 covers 14 residues. Trimming left V 1 base short and J 8 bases short, with 11 bases between. Germline CDR1 reads KGHSH; CDR2 reads LQKENI. The CDR3 protein is CASSPQSRGEKLFF. The sequenced part of the CDR3 DNA is TGTGCCAGCTCACCACAATCTCGAGGGGAAAAA.

This clone was recorded many times. Read sequence stops 3 residues before the CDR3 end, and the germline J gene provides the missing end. This rearrangement joins TRBV4-2 to TRBJ2-1; 7 bases fit TRBD1. Losses at the gene ends were 3 bases for V and 9 bases for J; bases not matched to a gene: 11. CDR1 is LGHNA and CDR2 is YNFKEQ in the germline V gene. The CDR3 loop spans 15 amino acids. Incomplete CDR3 DNA: TGTGCCAGCAGCCAGAGCCTCGACAGGGATACTGAG. Its translation: CASSQSLDRDTE. The entire CDR3 reads CASSQSLDRDTEQFF.